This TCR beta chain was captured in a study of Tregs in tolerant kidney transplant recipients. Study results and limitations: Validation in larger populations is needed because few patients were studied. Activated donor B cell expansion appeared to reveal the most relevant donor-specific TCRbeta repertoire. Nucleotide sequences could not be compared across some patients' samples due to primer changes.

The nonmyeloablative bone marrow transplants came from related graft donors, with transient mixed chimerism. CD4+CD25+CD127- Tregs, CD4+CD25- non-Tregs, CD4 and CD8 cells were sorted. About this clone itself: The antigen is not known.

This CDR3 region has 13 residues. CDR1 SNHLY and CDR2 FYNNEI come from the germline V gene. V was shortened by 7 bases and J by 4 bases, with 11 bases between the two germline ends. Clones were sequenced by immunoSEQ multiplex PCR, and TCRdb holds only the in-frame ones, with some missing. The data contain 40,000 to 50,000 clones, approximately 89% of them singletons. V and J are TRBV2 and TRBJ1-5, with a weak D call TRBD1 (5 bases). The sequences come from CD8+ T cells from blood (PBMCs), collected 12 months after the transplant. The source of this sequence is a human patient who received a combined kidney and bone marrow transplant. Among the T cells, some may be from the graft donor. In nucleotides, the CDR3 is TGTGCCAGCAAGGGGCTCGATAATCAGCCCCAGCATTTT. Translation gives CASKGLDNQPQHF.